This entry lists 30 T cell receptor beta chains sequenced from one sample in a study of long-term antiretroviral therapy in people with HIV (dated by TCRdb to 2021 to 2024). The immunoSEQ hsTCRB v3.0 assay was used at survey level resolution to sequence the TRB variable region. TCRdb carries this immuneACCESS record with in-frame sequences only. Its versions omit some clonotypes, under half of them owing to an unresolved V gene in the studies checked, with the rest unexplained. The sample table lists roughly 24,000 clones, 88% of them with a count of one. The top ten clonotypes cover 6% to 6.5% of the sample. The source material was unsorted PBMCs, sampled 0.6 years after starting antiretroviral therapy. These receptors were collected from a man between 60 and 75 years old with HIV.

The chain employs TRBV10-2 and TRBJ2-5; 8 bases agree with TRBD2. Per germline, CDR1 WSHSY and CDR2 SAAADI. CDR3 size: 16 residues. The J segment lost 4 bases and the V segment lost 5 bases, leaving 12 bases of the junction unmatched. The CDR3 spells CASSSLGGSGVETQYF. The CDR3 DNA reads TGCGCCAGCAGTTCTCTCGGGGGTAGCGGGGTAGAGACCCAGTACTTC.

DNA for the CDR3: TGTGCCAGCGGACAAAATACCCACAATGAGCAGTTCTTC. Translated: CASGQNTHNEQFF. This rearrangement joins TRBV6-4 to TRBJ2-1, with D tentatively TRBD1 (5 bases). CDR3 size: 13 residues. Germline CDR1 is MRHNA and CDR2 is SNTAGT. The V end was cut by 8 bases, the J end by 5 bases, with 13 bases between.

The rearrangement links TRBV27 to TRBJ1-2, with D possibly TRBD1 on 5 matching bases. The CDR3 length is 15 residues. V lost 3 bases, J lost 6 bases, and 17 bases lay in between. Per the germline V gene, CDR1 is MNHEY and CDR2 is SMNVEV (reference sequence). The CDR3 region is CASSFVPTGADGYTF. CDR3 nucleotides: TGTGCCAGCAGTTTCGTGCCCACCGGGGCCGATGGCTACACCTTC.

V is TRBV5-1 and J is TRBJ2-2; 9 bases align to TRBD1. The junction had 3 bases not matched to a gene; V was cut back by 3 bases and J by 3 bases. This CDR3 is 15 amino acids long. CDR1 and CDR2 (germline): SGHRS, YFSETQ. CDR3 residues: CASSSRTGDTGELFF. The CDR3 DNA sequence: TGCGCCAGCAGCTCGCGGACAGGGGACACCGGGGAGCTGTTTTTT.

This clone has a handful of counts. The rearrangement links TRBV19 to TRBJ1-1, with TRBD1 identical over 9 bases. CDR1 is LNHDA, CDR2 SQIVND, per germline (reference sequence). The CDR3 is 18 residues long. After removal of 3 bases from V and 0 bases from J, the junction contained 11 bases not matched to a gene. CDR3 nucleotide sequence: TGTGCCAGTAGTATCTTGGCGGGGACAGGGTGGATGAACACTGAAGCTTTCTTT. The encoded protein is CASSILAGTGWMNTEAFF.

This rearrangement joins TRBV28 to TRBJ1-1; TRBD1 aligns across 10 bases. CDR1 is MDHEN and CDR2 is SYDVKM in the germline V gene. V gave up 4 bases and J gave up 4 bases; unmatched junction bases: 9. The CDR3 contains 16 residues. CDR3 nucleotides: TGTGCCAGCAGTTCCCAGACAGGGGGCAAGAGCACTGAAGCTTTCTTT. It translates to CASSSQTGGKSTEAFF.

For the CDR3, the DNA is TGCGCCAGCAGCTCACTGGAGGGGCAGGATTCACCCCTCCACTTT. Its translation is CASSSLEGQDSPLHF. This rearrangement joins TRBV5-1 to TRBJ1-6; D possibly corresponds to TRBD1 (5 bases). Trimming took off 3 bases at V and 8 bases at J, with 15 bases between the two ends. The CDR3 spans 15 residues. Germline CDR1 SGHRS, CDR2 YFSETQ.

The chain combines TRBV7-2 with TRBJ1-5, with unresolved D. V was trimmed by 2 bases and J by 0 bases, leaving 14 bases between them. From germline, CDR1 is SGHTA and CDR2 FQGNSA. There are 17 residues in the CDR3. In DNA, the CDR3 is TGTGCCAGCAGCTTATTCGGGTCCCTTTATAGCAATCAGCCCCAGCATTTT. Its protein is CASSLFGSLYSNQPQHF. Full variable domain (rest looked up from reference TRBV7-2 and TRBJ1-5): GAGVSQSPSNKVTEKGKDVELRCDPISGHTALYWYRQSLGQGLEFLIYFQGNSAPDKSGLPSDRFSAERTGGSVSTLTIQRTQQEDSAVYLCASSLFGSLYSNQPQHFGDGTRLSIL.

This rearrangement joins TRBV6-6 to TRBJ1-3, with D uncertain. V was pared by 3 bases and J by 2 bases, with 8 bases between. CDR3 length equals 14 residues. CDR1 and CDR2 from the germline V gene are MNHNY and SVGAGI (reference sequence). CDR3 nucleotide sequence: TGTGCCAGCAGTTATACGGCAACTGGAAACACCATATATTTT. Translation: CASSYTATGNTIYF.

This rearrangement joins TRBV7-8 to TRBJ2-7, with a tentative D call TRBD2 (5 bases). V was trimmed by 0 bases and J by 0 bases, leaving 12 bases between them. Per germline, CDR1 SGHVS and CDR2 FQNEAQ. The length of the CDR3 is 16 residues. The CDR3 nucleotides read TGTGCCAGCAGCTTAGCGCTGCCTCGGGGCTCCTACGAGCAGTACTTC. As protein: CASSLALPRGSYEQYF.

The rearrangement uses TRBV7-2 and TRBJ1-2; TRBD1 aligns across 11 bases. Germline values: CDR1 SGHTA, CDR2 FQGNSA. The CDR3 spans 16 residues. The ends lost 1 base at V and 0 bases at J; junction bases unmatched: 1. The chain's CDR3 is CASSLGGQGANYGYTF. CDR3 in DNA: TGTGCCAGCAGCTTAGGGGGACAGGGGGCTAACTATGGCTACACCTTC.

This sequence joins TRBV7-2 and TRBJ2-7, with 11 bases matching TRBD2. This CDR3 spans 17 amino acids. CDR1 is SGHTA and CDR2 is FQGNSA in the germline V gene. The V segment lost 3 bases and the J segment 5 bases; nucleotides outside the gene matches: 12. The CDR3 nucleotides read TGTGCCAGCAGCTTGGGTTCTAGCGGGAGGAGTCGGCACGAGCAGTACTTC. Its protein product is CASSLGSSGRSRHEQYF.

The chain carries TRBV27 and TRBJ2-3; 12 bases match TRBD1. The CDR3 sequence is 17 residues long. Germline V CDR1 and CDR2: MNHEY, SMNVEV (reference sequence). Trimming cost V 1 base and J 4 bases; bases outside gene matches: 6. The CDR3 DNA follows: TGTGCCAGCAGTTTATTCACCGGGACAGGGGGCCCAGATACGCAGTATTTT. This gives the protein CASSLFTGTGGPDTQYF.

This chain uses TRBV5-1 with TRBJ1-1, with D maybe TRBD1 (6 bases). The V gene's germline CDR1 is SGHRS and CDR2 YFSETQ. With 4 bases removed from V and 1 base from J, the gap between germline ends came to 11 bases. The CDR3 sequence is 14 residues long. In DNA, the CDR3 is TGCGCCAGCAGCCAAGGACAGCCGAACACTGAAGCTTTCTTT. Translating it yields CASSQGQPNTEAFF.

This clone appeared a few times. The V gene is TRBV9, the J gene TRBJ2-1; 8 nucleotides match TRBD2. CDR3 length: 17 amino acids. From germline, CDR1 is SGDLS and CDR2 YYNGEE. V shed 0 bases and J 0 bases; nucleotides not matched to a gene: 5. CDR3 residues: CASSVGPAGGSYNEQFF. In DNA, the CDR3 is TGTGCCAGCAGCGTAGGACCGGCGGGGGGCTCCTACAATGAGCAGTTCTTC. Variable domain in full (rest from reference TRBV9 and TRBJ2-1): DSGVTQTPKHLITATGQRVTLRCSPRSGDLSVYWYQQSLDQGLQFLIQYYNGEERAKGNILERFSAQQFPDLHSELNLSSLELGDSALYFCASSVGPAGGSYNEQFFGPGTRLTVL.

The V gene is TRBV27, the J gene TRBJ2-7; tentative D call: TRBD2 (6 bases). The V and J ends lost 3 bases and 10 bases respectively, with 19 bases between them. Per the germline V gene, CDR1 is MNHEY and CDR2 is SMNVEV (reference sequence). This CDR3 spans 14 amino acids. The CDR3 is CASSFGGSGPNQYF. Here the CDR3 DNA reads TGTGCCAGCAGTTTTGGAGGGTCTGGCCCAAACCAGTACTTC.

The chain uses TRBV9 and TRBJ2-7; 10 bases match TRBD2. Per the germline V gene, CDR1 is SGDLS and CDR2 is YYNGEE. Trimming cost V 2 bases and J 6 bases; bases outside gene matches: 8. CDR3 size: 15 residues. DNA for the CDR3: TGTGCCAGCAGCGTGTCCGGGACTAGCGTCAGCGAGCAGTACTTC. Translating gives CASSVSGTSVSEQYF. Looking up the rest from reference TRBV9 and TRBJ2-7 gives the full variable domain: DSGVTQTPKHLITATGQRVTLRCSPRSGDLSVYWYQQSLDQGLQFLIQYYNGEERAKGNILERFSAQQFPDLHSELNLSSLELGDSALYFCASSVSGTSVSEQYFGPGTRLTVT.

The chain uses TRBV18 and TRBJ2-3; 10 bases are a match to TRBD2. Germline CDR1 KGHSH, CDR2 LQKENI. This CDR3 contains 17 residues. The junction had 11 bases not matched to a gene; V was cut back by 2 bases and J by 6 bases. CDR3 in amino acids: CASSPDPKRGGLDTQYF. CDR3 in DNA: TGTGCCAGCTCACCAGACCCGAAGCGGGGGGGCCTGGATACGCAGTATTTT.

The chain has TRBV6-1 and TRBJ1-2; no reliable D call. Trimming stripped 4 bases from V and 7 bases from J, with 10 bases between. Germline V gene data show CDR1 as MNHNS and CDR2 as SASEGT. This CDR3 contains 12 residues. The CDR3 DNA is TGTGCCAGCAGTGTCACGGGGTTTGGCTACACCTTC. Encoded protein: CASSVTGFGYTF.

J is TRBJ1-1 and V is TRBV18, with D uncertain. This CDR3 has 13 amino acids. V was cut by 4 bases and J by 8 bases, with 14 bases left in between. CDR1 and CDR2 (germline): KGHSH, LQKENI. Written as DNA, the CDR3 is TGTGCCAGCTCACATCCCGGTAATTCAGAAGCTTTCTTT. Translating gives CASSHPGNSEAFF.

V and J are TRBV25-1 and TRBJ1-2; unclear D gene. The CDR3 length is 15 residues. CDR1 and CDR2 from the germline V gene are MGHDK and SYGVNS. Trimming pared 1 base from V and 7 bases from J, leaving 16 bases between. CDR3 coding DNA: TGTGCCAGCAGTGAATTGGACCATACAGCAACTGGCTACACCTTC. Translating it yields CASSELDHTATGYTF.

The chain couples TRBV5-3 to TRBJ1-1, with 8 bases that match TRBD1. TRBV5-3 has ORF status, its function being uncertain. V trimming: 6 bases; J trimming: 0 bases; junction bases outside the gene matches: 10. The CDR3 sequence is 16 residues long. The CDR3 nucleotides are TGTGCCAGAACTCCCGCAGGGGGCGGCATGAACACTGAAGCTTTCTTT. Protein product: CARTPAGGGMNTEAFF.

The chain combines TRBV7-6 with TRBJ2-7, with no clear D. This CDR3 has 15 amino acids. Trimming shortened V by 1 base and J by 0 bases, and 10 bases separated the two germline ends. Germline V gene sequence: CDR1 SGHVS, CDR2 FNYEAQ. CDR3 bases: TGTGCCAGCAGCTTAGAGGTGACCAGCTCCTACGAGCAGTACTTC. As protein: CASSLEVTSSYEQYF.

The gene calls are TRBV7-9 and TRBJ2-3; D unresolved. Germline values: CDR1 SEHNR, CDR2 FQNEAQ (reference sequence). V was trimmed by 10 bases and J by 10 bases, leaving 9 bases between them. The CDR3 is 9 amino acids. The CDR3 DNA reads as TGTGCCACCCAGCTCCCGCAGTATTTT. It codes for CATQLPQYF.

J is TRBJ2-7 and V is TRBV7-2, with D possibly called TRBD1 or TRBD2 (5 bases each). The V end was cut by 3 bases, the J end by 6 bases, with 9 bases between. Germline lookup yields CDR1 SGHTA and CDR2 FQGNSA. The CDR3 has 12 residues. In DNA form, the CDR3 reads TGTGCCAGCAGCTTCTCCGGGACCGAGCAGTACTTC. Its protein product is CASSFSGTEQYF.

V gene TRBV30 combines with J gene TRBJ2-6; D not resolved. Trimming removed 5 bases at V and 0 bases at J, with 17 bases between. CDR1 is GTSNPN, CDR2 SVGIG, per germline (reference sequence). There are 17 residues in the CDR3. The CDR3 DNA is TGTGCCTGGGAGTCAGGTTTTCCGAACTCTGGGGCCAACGTCCTGACTTTC. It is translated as CAWESGFPNSGANVLTF.

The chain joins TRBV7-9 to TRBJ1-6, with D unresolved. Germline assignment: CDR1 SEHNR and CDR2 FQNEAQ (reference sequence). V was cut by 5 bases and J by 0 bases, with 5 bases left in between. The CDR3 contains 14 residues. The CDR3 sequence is CASSQSSYNSPLHF. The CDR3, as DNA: TGTGCCAGCAGCCAGAGCTCCTATAATTCACCCCTCCACTTT.

This CDR3 is CASSLDRSGANVLTF. The CDR3 bases are TGCGCCAGCAGCTTGGACCGCTCTGGGGCCAACGTCCTGACTTTC. The chain carries TRBV5-1 and TRBJ2-6; D is undetermined. Trimming removed 0 bases at V and 0 bases at J, with 4 bases between. The V gene's germline CDR1 is SGHRS and CDR2 YFSETQ. The CDR3 runs 15 residues. Supplemented by reference TRBV5-1 and TRBJ2-6, the full variable domain reads KAGVTQTPRYLIKTRGQQVTLSCSPISGHRSVSWYQQTPGQGLQFLFEYFSETQRNKGNFPGRFSGRQFSNSRSEMNVSTLELGDSALYLCASSLDRSGANVLTFGAGSRLTVL.

The CDR3 sequence is CASSVDPLGEQYF. The CDR3 DNA reads as TGTGCCAGCAGCGTAGACCCCCTGGGGGAGCAGTACTTC. The rearrangement uses TRBV9 and TRBJ2-7, with D unresolved. The CDR3 length is 13 residues. Between the trimmed V and J ends, which lost 0 bases and 7 bases, there was a span of 11 bases. From germline, CDR1 is SGDLS and CDR2 YYNGEE. Combining the CDR3 with reference TRBV9 and TRBJ2-7 gives the whole variable domain DSGVTQTPKHLITATGQRVTLRCSPRSGDLSVYWYQQSLDQGLQFLIQYYNGEERAKGNILERFSAQQFPDLHSELNLSSLELGDSALYFCASSVDPLGEQYFGPGTRLTVT.

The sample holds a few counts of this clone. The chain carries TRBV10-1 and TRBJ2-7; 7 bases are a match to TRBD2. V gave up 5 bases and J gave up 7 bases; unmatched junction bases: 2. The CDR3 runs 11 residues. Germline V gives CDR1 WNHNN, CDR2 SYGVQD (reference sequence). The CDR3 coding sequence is TGCGCCAGCAGTCGGGGGGAAGAGCAGTACTTC. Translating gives CASSRGEEQYF.